The sequence of this T cell receptor (beta chain) was determined in a study of cytomegalovirus exposure and HLA in healthy donors. PCR was performed using 60 Vbeta and 13 Jbeta primers. The table came from immunoSEQ multiplex PCR; TCRdb's copy has only in-frame clones and leaves some out. The repertoire holds 170,000 or so clones, with about four fifths as singletons. V was trimmed by 1 base and J by 7 bases, leaving 11 bases between them. CDR1 is SEHNR, CDR2 FQNEAQ, per germline (reference sequence). The CDR3 is made up of 14 amino acids. The sample taken for sequencing was PBMCs. V usage is TRBV7-9 and J usage is TRBJ2-1; a possible D gene is TRBD1 (5 bases). This clonotype originated in a woman in her forties or fifties in good health and CMV-seronegative. CDR3: CASSLEYSGNEQFF. The CDR3 DNA reads TGTGCCAGCAGCTTAGAATATTCAGGGAATGAGCAGTTCTTC.